The rows below give T cell receptor beta chains drawn from one sample of a study of naive and memory T cell subsets. TCRdb re-derived calls from the UMI-ligation and nested PCR reads in MiXCR, one entry per CDR3 protein. The sample holds some 150,000 distinct CDR3 sequences, approximately 15% seen once. Sequenced input: naive CD4+ T cells from blood. The receptors here all came from a human donor in good health. Both conserved end residues are part of each CDR3. The D gene is left open where the match is weak. Clone size appears in some rows only: once, few, many, or a class for an expanded clone.

D gene,V gene,J gene,clone size,CDR3 DNA,CDR3 protein
-,TRBV9,TRBJ2-3,many,TGTGCCAGCAGTCTCAACACAGATACGCAGTATTTT,CASSLNTDTQYF
-,TRBV3-1,TRBJ2-7,few,TGTGCCAGCAGAAAAGGACAGCAGGACGAGCAGTACTTC,CASRKGQQDEQYF
TRBD2,TRBV6-5,TRBJ2-1,-,TGTGCCAGCAGTTCCGCCGGGACTAGCGGGATCAATGAGCAGTTCTTC,CASSSAGTSGINEQFF
TRBD1,TRBV5-1,TRBJ2-7,-,TGCGCCAGCAGTCGGACAGGGGAGGGCCACGAGCAGTACTTC,CASSRTGEGHEQYF
TRBD1,TRBV29-1,TRBJ1-5,-,TGCAGCGTTGGACAGGGAGGGGGCAATCAGCCCCAGCATTTT,CSVGQGGGNQPQHF
-,TRBV5-1,TRBJ1-4,-,TGCGCCAGCAGCTTGGAACCCGCGGTTAATGAAAAACTGTTTTTT,CASSLEPAVNEKLFF
TRBD2,TRBV7-3,TRBJ2-1,-,TGTGCCAGCAGCCTCCCCGGGCTAGCGGGAGCAAATGAGCAGTTCTTC,CASSLPGLAGANEQFF
-,TRBV10-2,TRBJ1-6,-,TGCGCCAGCAGAGAATTAAGTGGGAGTTCACCCCTCCACTTT,CASRELSGSSPLHF
TRBD1,TRBV20-1,TRBJ1-2,-,TGCAGTGCGGGACAGGGGGACTATGGCTACACCTTC,CSAGQGDYGYTF
-,TRBV30,TRBJ1-4,few,TGTGCCTGGAGTCCATGGCCCCCGGGGTCCTTTAGTGAAAAACTGTTTTTT,CAWSPWPPGSFSEKLFF
TRBD2,TRBV27,TRBJ2-5,few,TGTGCCAGCAGTGCGGGGGGAATACAGACCCAGTACTTC,CASSAGGIQTQYF
-,TRBV27,TRBJ2-5,few,TGTGCCAGCAGTTTACGACAGTATCAAGAGACCCAGTACTTC,CASSLRQYQETQYF
-,TRBV7-3,TRBJ2-3,-,TGTGCCAGCAGCTCCACACGAGAAGATACGCAGTATTTT,CASSSTREDTQYF
-,TRBV7-9,TRBJ2-2,-,TGTGCCAGCAGCTTAGGGTCCCCCGGGGAGCTGTTTTTT,CASSLGSPGELFF
-,TRBV10-3,TRBJ1-1,few,TGTGCCAGCCTCAGGGAAATGAACACTGAAGCTTTCTTT,CASLREMNTEAFF
TRBD2,TRBV7-8,TRBJ2-1,-,TGTGCCAGCAGCTGGATAGCGGGAGGTGCCGGTAGTGAGCAGTTCTTC,CASSWIAGGAGSEQFF
-,TRBV20-1,TRBJ2-1,few,TGCAGTGCTAGAGAATGGGGGGTAAACTACAATGAGCAGTTCTTC,CSAREWGVNYNEQFF
TRBD1,TRBV6-5,TRBJ1-2,few,TGTGCCAGCAGCCGAGGACAGGCATATAACTATGGCTACACCTTC,CASSRGQAYNYGYTF
-,TRBV29-1,TRBJ2-3,-,TGCAGCGTTGAGACCCGGGCAGCATATGCAGATACGCAGTATTTT,CSVETRAAYADTQYF
TRBD2,TRBV7-9,TRBJ2-3,-,TGTGCCAGCAGCTTAGACGGCGGGAGGACCACAGATACGCAGTATTTT,CASSLDGGRTTDTQYF
TRBD2,TRBV3-1,TRBJ2-5,-,TGTGCCAGCAGCCTAACACTAGCGGGAGGAGGGGAGACCCAGTACTTC,CASSLTLAGGGETQYF
TRBD2,TRBV20-1,TRBJ2-1,-,TGCAGTGCCCACCTAGCGGGCCGCAGCTCCTACAATGAGCAGTTCTTC,CSAHLAGRSSYNEQFF
-,TRBV29-1,TRBJ2-3,-,TGCAGCGTTGTTTGGAGTGGCACAGATACGCAGTATTTT,CSVVWSGTDTQYF
-,TRBV5-4,TRBJ2-1,few,TGTGCCAGCAGCTTGGAGCTAGAAGTGGCCTACAATGAGCAGTTCTTC,CASSLELEVAYNEQFF
-,TRBV20-1,TRBJ2-3,few,TGCAGTGCTAGTCGTGTGTCTTCAGATACGCAGTATTTT,CSASRVSSDTQYF
-,TRBV10-3,TRBJ1-3,-,TGTGCCATCCGGCCAGCGAGCTCTGGAAACACCATATATTTT,CAIRPASSGNTIYF
-,TRBV29-1,TRBJ2-7,few,TGCAGCGTTGAGACTTTCCCCTACGAGCAGTACTTC,CSVETFPYEQYF
TRBD1,TRBV4-1,TRBJ2-5,few,TGCGCCAGCAGCCAAGGAACGAGACAGGGAAGCGCCCAGTACTTC,CASSQGTRQGSAQYF
-,TRBV6-1,TRBJ1-5,-,TGTGCCAGCAGTGAATTAGGCAATCAGCCCCAGCATTTT,CASSELGNQPQHF
TRBD1,TRBV10-2,TRBJ1-5,few,TGCGCCAGCAGTGACCGACAGGGGTACAATCAGCCCCAGCATTTT,CASSDRQGYNQPQHF
-,TRBV28,TRBJ2-3,-,TGTGCCACCCACTCCGGGACAAGGCTAGATACGCAGTATTTT,CATHSGTRLDTQYF
TRBD1,TRBV5-1,TRBJ1-2,few,TGCGCCAGCAGCTTGGACAGGGACAGGGATGGCTACACCTTC,CASSLDRDRDGYTF
TRBD1,TRBV19,TRBJ2-5,many,TGTGCCAGTAACGACCAGAGGGGGCCGACCCAAGAGACCCAGTACTTC,CASNDQRGPTQETQYF
TRBD1,TRBV20-1,TRBJ2-7,few,TGCAGTGCTAGAGTCCCTGACAGGGTTTCTAACGAGCAGTACTTC,CSARVPDRVSNEQYF
-,TRBV29-1,TRBJ1-1,-,TGCAGCGCTTCCACGAACACTGAAGCTTTCTTT,CSASTNTEAFF
TRBD2,TRBV9,TRBJ2-1,few,TGTGCCAGCACACGGACTAGCGGTGACAATGAGCAGTTCTTC,CASTRTSGDNEQFF
-,TRBV24-1,TRBJ2-2,few,TGTGCCACCAGTGATTTAGCCCGAAACACCGGGGAGCTGTTTTTT,CATSDLARNTGELFF
TRBD2,TRBV28,TRBJ2-7,many,TGTGCCAGCAGTTTAGCGGGAGGGACCTACGAGCAGTACTTC,CASSLAGGTYEQYF
TRBD2,TRBV5-1,TRBJ2-1,few,TGCGCCAGCAGCCGGGACCTAGCGGGATCCTCCTACAATGAGCAGTTCTTC,CASSRDLAGSSYNEQFF
-,TRBV11-2,TRBJ2-7,many,TGTGCCAGCAAACGCGCGGGAACTTCCTACGAGCAGTACTTC,CASKRAGTSYEQYF
-,TRBV4-2,TRBJ1-3,-,TGTGCCAGCAGCCAACTCAGTCCAGCAAACACCATATATTTT,CASSQLSPANTIYF
-,TRBV6-6,TRBJ2-3,-,TGTGCCAGCTTGGGTCAGAGCACAGATACGCAGTATTTT,CASLGQSTDTQYF
TRBD1,TRBV6-1,TRBJ2-3,many,TGTGCCAGCCGACAGGGGATGGGCACAGATACGCAGTATTTT,CASRQGMGTDTQYF
-,TRBV30,TRBJ1-1,-,TGTGCCTGGAGTTTACATTTGGCAGGGGAAGCTTTCTTT,CAWSLHLAGEAFF
TRBD1,TRBV5-1,TRBJ2-7,-,TGCGCCAGCAGCCGCCGGGACAGGGGGATGGAGCAGTACTTC,CASSRRDRGMEQYF
TRBD1,TRBV11-2,TRBJ2-3,few,TGTGCCAGCAGCTTCCGGGACAGAACAACAGATACGCAGTATTTT,CASSFRDRTTDTQYF
-,TRBV10-3,TRBJ2-6,few,TGTGCCATCAGTGAGAGTCCCTCCGGCGGGGGGGCCAACGTCCTGACTTTC,CAISESPSGGGANVLTF
TRBD2,TRBV10-3,TRBJ2-7,many,TGTGCCATCAGGCCTACTAGCGGACCAAAATACGAGCAGTACTTC,CAIRPTSGPKYEQYF
TRBD1,TRBV7-6,TRBJ2-1,many,TGTGCCAGCAGCTTGCGACAGGGTAAGAATGAGCAGTTCTTC,CASSLRQGKNEQFF
-,TRBV28,TRBJ1-4,once,TGTGCCAGCAGTTTTGGGGGGGCAACTAATGAAAAACTGTTTTTT,CASSFGGATNEKLFF
-,TRBV5-4,TRBJ2-5,-,TGTGCCAGCAGCCCGGGTCTGGGCCGAGAGACCCAGTACTTC,CASSPGLGRETQYF
-,TRBV5-1,TRBJ1-4,-,TGCGCCAGCAGCTTCGTAGGGATAGCGATTAATGAAAAACTGTTTTTT,CASSFVGIAINEKLFF
-,TRBV4-1,TRBJ2-3,few,TGCGCCAGCAGCCAATTTCAGGGCAGAGACACAGATACGCAGTATTTT,CASSQFQGRDTDTQYF
TRBD2,TRBV30,TRBJ2-1,-,TGTGCCTGGAGTGTAGTAATAGCGGGAGCGTGGGAGCAGTTCTTC,CAWSVVIAGAWEQFF
-,TRBV10-3,TRBJ2-3,few,TGTGCCACCACCGAGGGCGGGAAGAGCACAGATACGCAGTATTTT,CATTEGGKSTDTQYF
TRBD1,TRBV4-1,TRBJ2-7,few,TGCGCCAGCAGCCAAGTATGGACAGGCGAGCAGTACTTC,CASSQVWTGEQYF
TRBD1,TRBV10-3,TRBJ1-1,few,TGTGCCATCAGGCCGGGACAGGAGAACACTGAAGCTTTCTTT,CAIRPGQENTEAFF
TRBD2,TRBV6-2/TRBV6-3,TRBJ2-7,few,TGTGCCAGCAGGGCCGGGACTAGCATCTACGAGCAGTACTTC,CASRAGTSIYEQYF